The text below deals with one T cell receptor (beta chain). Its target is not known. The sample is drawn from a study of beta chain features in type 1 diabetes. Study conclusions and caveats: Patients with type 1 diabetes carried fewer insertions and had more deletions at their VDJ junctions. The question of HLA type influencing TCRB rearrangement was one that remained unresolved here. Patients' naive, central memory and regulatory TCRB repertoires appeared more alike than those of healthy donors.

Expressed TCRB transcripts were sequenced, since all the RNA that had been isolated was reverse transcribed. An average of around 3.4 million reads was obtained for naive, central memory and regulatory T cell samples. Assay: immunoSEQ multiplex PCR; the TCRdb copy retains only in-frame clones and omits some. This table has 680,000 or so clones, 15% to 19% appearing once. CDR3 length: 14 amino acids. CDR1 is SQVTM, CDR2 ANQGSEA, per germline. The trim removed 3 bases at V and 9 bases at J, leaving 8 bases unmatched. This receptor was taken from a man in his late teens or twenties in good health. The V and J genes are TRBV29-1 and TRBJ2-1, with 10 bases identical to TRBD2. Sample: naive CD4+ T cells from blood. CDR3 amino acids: CSVDRLAGVSEQFF. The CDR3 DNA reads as TGCAGCGTTGATAGGCTAGCGGGAGTCAGTGAGCAGTTCTTC.